A single sample is the source of the 21 T cell receptor beta chains below, sequenced in a study of tumor-infiltrating lymphocytes in primary liver carcinoma. Co-extracted RNA and DNA came from 20-30 mg of unsorted bulk tissue. The researchers produced TCR beta cDNA from approximately 540 ng total RNA with a constant-region primer. Modified slightly, ARM-PCR produced TCR beta libraries over three nested multiplex PCR rounds. Both of the initial two PCR rounds ran for approximately 11 cycles and employed TRBV1-TRBV30 forward primers alongside a C-beta reverse primer. TCRdb passed the multiplex PCR reads through MiXCR, listing each CDR3 protein once. The table includes about 120,000 distinct CDR3 sequences, around 70% detected once. The specimen was tumor-adjacent normal liver tissue. These receptors came from a woman in her sixties or seventies with primary liver carcinoma and hepatitis B virus infection.

For this clonotype: A much larger clone lies one base from this, so it may be a read error. The chain couples TRBV28 to TRBJ1-5; D gene uncertain. This CDR3 spans 14 amino acids. The V end was cut by 5 bases, the J end by 4 bases, with 12 bases between. The germline CDR1 and CDR2 sequences are MDHEN and SYDVKM. CDR3 in amino acids: CASSMAAGNQPQHF. For the CDR3, the DNA is TGTGCCAGCAGTATGGCAGCGGGGAATCAGCCCCAGCATTTT.

This clonotype was detected only a few times. A single base separates this from a much larger clone, so it may be a read error. V and J are TRBV12-3 or TRBV12-4 and TRBJ1-1; D is possibly TRBD1 (5 bases). CDR3 length equals 14 residues. V was clipped by 3 bases and J by 4 bases, with 12 bases between them. The CDR3 nucleotides read TGTGCCAGCAGTTTCTGGGGACCGAGCACTGAAGCTTTCTTT. Protein product: CASSFWGPSTEAFF.

This clonotype was found many times. The V call is TRBV12-3 or TRBV12-4, the J call TRBJ2-2; perhaps TRBD2 as D (7 bases). CDR3 length: 15 residues. V was pared by 3 bases and J by 6 bases, with 14 bases between. CDR3 sequence: CASSFWGAGAGELFF. The CDR3 DNA reads as TGTGCCAGCAGTTTTTGGGGGGCGGGGGCCGGGGAGCTGTTTTTT.

This clonotype was observed many times. V gene TRBV28 combines with J gene TRBJ2-7; TRBD1 matches 7 bases. Germline lookup yields CDR1 MDHEN and CDR2 SYDVKM. With V trimmed by 8 bases and J by 4 bases, 14 bases remained unmatched. CDR3 length: 15 amino acids. The chain's CDR3 is CASRYGNRGEYEQYF. CDR3 in DNA: TGTGCCAGCCGTTATGGGAACAGGGGAGAGTACGAGCAGTACTTC.

This clonotype was observed a few times. One base away lies a much larger clone, so this may be a sequencing read error. The chain joins TRBV14 to TRBJ2-2; D may be TRBD2 (6 bases). This CDR3 region has 16 residues. From germline, CDR1 is SGHDN and CDR2 FVKESK. Trimming pared 1 base from V and 5 bases from J, leaving 14 bases between. CDR3 sequence (DNA): TGTGCCAGCAGCCAAGCAGACGGGAGAAGTACCGGGGAGCTGTTTTTT. It codes for CASSQADGRSTGELFF.

CDR3 in DNA: TGTGCCAGCTCGGGACAGGGTATTGGTCAGCCCCAGCATTTT. Encoded protein: CASSGQGIGQPQHF. The chain is built from TRBV2 and TRBJ1-5, with TRBD1 matching 9 bases. The CDR3 sequence is 14 residues long. V was clipped by 8 bases and J by 6 bases; unmatched bases: 8. Germline V gene lookup returns CDR1 SNHLY and CDR2 FYNNEI.

This clonotype was observed at least ten times. The genes are TRBV4-2 and TRBJ2-7; 8 nucleotides align to TRBD2. Germline lookup yields CDR1 LGHNA and CDR2 YNFKEQ. The CDR3 contains 15 residues. V trimming: 0 bases; J trimming: 6 bases; junction bases outside the gene matches: 7. CDR3 in amino acids: CASSQDLAGSVEQYF. In DNA, the CDR3 is TGTGCCAGCAGCCAAGACTTAGCGGGGTCTGTCGAGCAGTACTTC.

The chain carries TRBV6-1 and TRBJ1-2; D might be TRBD1 (5 bases). This CDR3 has 18 residues. The V gene lost 3 bases and the J gene lost 4 bases, with 24 bases spanning the gap. Germline V gene data show CDR1 as MNHNS and CDR2 as SASEGT. The CDR3 loop is CASSDGESGASPPYGYTF. DNA for the CDR3: TGTGCCAGCAGTGACGGTGAATCCGGGGCCTCCCCACCCTATGGCTACACCTTC.

The chain couples TRBV6-5 to TRBJ1-1, with D possibly matching TRBD1 (5 bases). Germline CDR1 and CDR2: MNHEY and SVGAGI. The CDR3 sequence is 15 residues long. V shed 9 bases and J shed 1 base, with 18 bases lying between them. CDR3 loop: CASSSQGRQNTEAFF. CDR3 DNA sequence: TGTGCCAGTAGTAGTCAGGGACGGCAGAACACTGAAGCTTTCTTT.

The V gene is TRBV11-2, the J gene TRBJ2-7, with D uncertain. The CDR3 length is 15 residues. Germline CDR1 and CDR2: SGHAT and FQNNGV. Trimming pared 3 bases from V and 5 bases from J, leaving 17 bases between. The DNA for the CDR3 is TGTGCCAGCAGCTTCAGCACGGTAAGGGCCAACGAGCAGTACTTC. Its translation is CASSFSTVRANEQYF.

Only one count was recorded for this clonotype. The conserved closing phenylalanine or tryptophan is absent in this CDR3, likely reflecting a read error. The chain employs TRBV29-1 and TRBJ2-1; 9 positions match TRBD2. The CDR3 consists of 13 residues. CDR1 and CDR2 from the germline V gene are SQVTM and ANQGSEA. This CDR3 reads CTGMTSGANEQFL. The CDR3 DNA reads TGCACTGGCATGACTAGCGGAGCCAATGAGCAGTTCTTA.

The CDR3 coding sequence is TGTGCCAGCAGCCTCAGTTGGGGAAATGAACACTTCTTC. Encoded protein: CASSLSWGNEHFF. The chain recombines TRBV11-1 with TRBJ2-1; D is uncertain. Trimming removed 5 bases from V and 16 bases from J, with 21 bases in between. The CDR3 runs 13 residues. Germline V gene lookup returns CDR1 SGHAT and CDR2 FQDESV (reference sequence).

Of note for this clonotype: A much larger clone lies one base from this, so it may be a read error. The V call is TRBV5-1, the J call TRBJ1-1; 10 bases are shared with TRBD1. J lost 0 bases, V lost 4 bases, and 3 bases had no gene match. Germline V gene lookup returns CDR1 SGHRS and CDR2 YFSETQ. The CDR3 length is 15 residues. The CDR3 DNA reads as TGCGCCAGCAGCCCGGGACAGGGGATGAACACTGAAGCTTTCTTT. Residues: CASSPGQGMNTEAFF.

About this clonotype itself: One end of the junction fails to match germline, which may point to a read error. The gene calls are TRBV5-4 and TRBJ2-1; D remains unclear. The CDR3 sequence is 11 residues long. The germline CDR1 and CDR2 sequences are SGHNT and YYREEE (reference sequence). For the CDR3, the DNA is TGTGCCAGCGGCTTTGGCAATGAGCATTTCTTC. This translates into CASGFGNEHFF.

This clonotype was found many times. The CDR3 region has the DNA TGTGCCAGCAGCTTGGGACAGGGGAATTCACCCCTCCACTTT. Its protein product is CASSLGQGNSPLHF. V and J are TRBV5-4 and TRBJ1-6; 8 nucleotides align to TRBD1. This CDR3 is 14 amino acids long. Looked up from germline, CDR1 is SGHNT and CDR2 is YYREEE (reference sequence). V shed 0 bases, J shed 7 bases, and the junction held 0 bases outside the gene matches.

This clonotype was detected only a few times. V and J are TRBV6-5 and TRBJ2-1; unclear D gene. The V gene's germline CDR1 is MNHEY and CDR2 SVGAGI. This CDR3 region has 13 residues. V was cut by 4 bases and J by 4 bases, with 8 bases left in between. CDR3 loop: CASSSGPYNEQFF. The CDR3 DNA sequence: TGTGCCAGCAGTTCCGGCCCTTACAATGAGCAGTTCTTC.

This clonotype showed up many times. The chain employs TRBV5-4 and TRBJ2-1; 10 nucleotides align to TRBD2. Losses at the gene ends were 3 bases for V and 11 bases for J; bases not matched to a gene: 5. Per germline, CDR1 SGHNT and CDR2 YYREEE (reference sequence). There are 13 residues in the CDR3. CDR3 sequence: CASSSGTSDQQFF. For the CDR3, the DNA is TGTGCCAGCAGCTCGGGGACTAGCGACCAGCAGTTCTTC.

This chain joins TRBV7-9 and TRBJ2-7; D is perhaps TRBD1 (6 bases). The CDR3 is 13 residues long. In germline, CDR1 is SEHNR, CDR2 FQNEAQ (reference sequence). V was cut by 3 bases and J by 2 bases, with 8 bases left in between. In nucleotides, the CDR3 is TGTGCCAGCAGCTTCACAGGGCCCTACGAGCAGTACTTC. Protein: CASSFTGPYEQYF.

V gene TRBV7-9 combines with J gene TRBJ1-3; D not resolved. This CDR3 has 14 residues. Germline CDR1 is SEHNR and CDR2 is FQNEAQ (reference sequence). V lost 4 bases, J lost 0 bases, and 7 bases lay in between. The CDR3 DNA sequence: TGTGCCAGCAGCTCCTGGGTCTCTGGAAACACCATATATTTT. It encodes CASSSWVSGNTIYF.

Regarding this clonotype: With a much larger clone just one base away, this may be a read error. V gene TRBV10-3 combines with J gene TRBJ1-2, with 8 nucleotides matching TRBD1. V lost 6 bases, J lost 9 bases, and 18 bases stayed unmatched. The CDR3 is 16 amino acids. Per the germline V gene, CDR1 is ENHRY and CDR2 is SYGVKD. The CDR3 spells CAISRGQGLLFNSYTF. CDR3 DNA sequence: TGTGCCATCAGCCGAGGACAGGGCTTATTATTCAATAGCTACACCTTC.

About this clonotype: The junction does not match germline at one end; this may be a read error. The chain carries TRBV4-1 and TRBJ1-5; possibly TRBD1 for D (6 bases). Germline-derived CDR1 and CDR2 are MGHRA and YSYEKL. There are 17 residues in the CDR3. This chain's CDR3 is CASSHRILTGIGQPQDF. DNA for the CDR3: TGCGCCAGTAGCCATAGAATCCTAACAGGGATCGGTCAGCCCCAGGATTTT.